This TCR beta chain is drawn from a study of T cells in Graves' hyperthyroidism and ophthalmopathy. CDR1 is KGHSH, CDR2 LQKENI, per germline. The length of the CDR3 is 13 residues. The V and J ends lost 6 bases and 3 bases respectively, with 9 bases between them. With a duration under 2 months, the hyperthyroidism was newly diagnosed in patients aged 18 to 65. This clonotype has ten or more counts. Antigen: not known. Amplified regions were TCR beta CDR3 sequences from RNA transcripts. The study used the HTBI primer set for a first-round RT-PCR of the TCR CDR3. TCRdb redid the calling of the multiplex PCR reads with MiXCR, one entry per CDR3 protein. The sample shows around 450,000 distinct CDR3 sequences, about 15% of them seen only once. Study results and caveats: A 13 V-J model separated ophthalmopathy from stable hyperthyroidism. Appearing also in blood were most of the thyroid clonotypes expanded above 0.001.

The sample comprised blood. This sequence originates from a woman between 18 and 29 years old with Graves' hyperthyroidism. This chain uses TRBV18 with TRBJ1-5, with unresolved D. CDR3 in DNA: TGTGCCAGCTCCCAAAAGTCCAATCAGCCCCAGCATTTT. Amino acid sequence: CASSQKSNQPQHF. The full variable domain, with the rest looked up from reference TRBV18 and TRBJ1-5, is NAGVMQNPRHLVRRRGQEARLRCSPMKGHSHVYWYRQLPEEGLKFMVYLQKENIIDESGMPKERFSAEFPKEGPSILRIQQVVRGDSAAYFCASSQKSNQPQHFGDGTRLSIL.